These T cell receptor beta chains were read from a single sample in a study of cytomegalovirus exposure and HLA in healthy donors. Clones were read by immunoSEQ multiplex PCR, and TCRdb kept only the in-frame ones, dropping some. The data show 200,000 to 250,000 clones, with approximately 82% seen just once and 0.55% to 0.7% held by the top ten. Source material: PBMCs. These receptors all come from a woman between 35 and 50 years old in good health and CMV-seronegative. CDR3s include the opening cysteine and the closing phenylalanine or tryptophan. A D gene is named only where the DNA matches it firmly. Not all rows give a size; the values are once, few, many and, for expanded clones, a class.

J: TRBJ1-2
D: -
size: -
V: TRBV9
CDR3: CASSSRGGAIYGYTF
DNA: TGTGCCAGCAGCTCCAGGGGAGGGGCGATCTATGGCTACACCTTC

J: TRBJ1-6
D: -
size: -
V: TRBV19
CDR3: CASRRENNSPLHF
DNA: TGTGCCAGTAGAAGGGAGAATAATTCACCCCTCCACTTT

J: TRBJ2-3
D: -
size: -
V: TRBV6-5
CDR3: CASSYSGTSTDTQYF
DNA: TGTGCCAGCAGTTACTCAGGGACTTCCACAGATACGCAGTATTTT

J: TRBJ2-1
D: -
size: -
V: TRBV11-3
CDR3: CASSLKGTGVWNEQFF
DNA: TGTGCCAGCAGCTTAAAAGGAACGGGTGTCTGGAATGAGCAGTTCTTC

J: TRBJ2-2
D: -
size: -
V: TRBV18
CDR3: CASSPRDGSNTGELFF
DNA: TGTGCCAGCTCACCACGAGACGGGTCGAACACCGGGGAGCTGTTTTTT

J: TRBJ2-5
D: -
size: -
V: TRBV6-5
CDR3: CASSAEAGLTETQYF
DNA: TGTGCCAGCAGTGCGGAAGCAGGGTTGACAGAGACCCAGTACTTC

J: TRBJ2-5
D: -
size: -
V: TRBV6-5
CDR3: CASIDRQETQYF
DNA: TGTGCCAGCATTGACAGGCAAGAGACCCAGTACTTC

J: TRBJ2-3
D: TRBD2
size: -
V: TRBV6-6
CDR3: CASSYRGELPDTQYF
DNA: TGTGCCAGCAGTTATCGGGGGGAACTCCCGGATACGCAGTATTTT

J: TRBJ2-7
D: TRBD1
size: -
V: TRBV27
CDR3: CASSSPGTGSYEQYF
DNA: TGTGCCAGCAGCTCTCCTGGGACAGGTTCCTACGAGCAGTACTTC

J: TRBJ1-1
D: -
size: -
V: TRBV6-1
CDR3: CASSERLQGTEAFF
DNA: TGTGCCAGCAGTGAGCGTCTACAGGGCACTGAAGCTTTCTTT

J: TRBJ1-1
D: TRBD1
size: -
V: TRBV11-1
CDR3: CASSLTGFTEAFF
DNA: TGTGCCAGCAGCTTGACAGGGTTCACTGAAGCTTTCTTT

J: TRBJ2-3
D: TRBD1
size: -
V: TRBV15
CDR3: CATSPPGTGVHTQYF
DNA: TGTGCCACCAGTCCACCCGGGACAGGGGTGCATACGCAGTATTTT

J: TRBJ1-2
D: -
size: -
V: TRBV4-1
CDR3: CASSQDRGGSYGYTF
DNA: TGCGCCAGCAGCCAAGATCGGGGGGGCTCCTATGGCTACACCTTC

J: TRBJ1-1
D: TRBD1
size: once
V: TRBV9
CDR3: CASSLTGVNTEAFF
DNA: TGTGCCAGCAGCCTCACAGGGGTTAACACTGAAGCTTTCTTT

J: TRBJ2-5
D: TRBD2
size: once
V: TRBV5-1
CDR3: CASSDRTSAETQYF
DNA: TGCGCCAGCAGCGACAGGACTAGCGCAGAGACCCAGTACTTC

J: TRBJ1-1
D: -
size: few
V: TRBV7-8
CDR3: CASSRSGVGMNTEAFF
DNA: TGTGCCAGCAGCCGCTCCGGGGTGGGGATGAACACTGAAGCTTTCTTT

J: TRBJ2-3
D: TRBD2
size: -
V: TRBV5-1
CDR3: CASSLTSGGTSTDTQYF
DNA: TGCGCCAGCAGCTTGACTAGCGGGGGCACTAGCACAGATACGCAGTATTTT